This TCR beta chain was identified during a study of T-cell memory formation after mild COVID-19. The ends lost 5 bases at V and 4 bases at J; junction bases unmatched: 8. CDR3 size: 15 residues. TCRdb recomputed calls from the 5' RACE reads with MiXCR, one row per CDR3 protein. The sample comprises 150,000 to 200,000 distinct CDR3 sequences, 30% to 35% of which are singletons, and around 12% rests with the top ten. This chain joins TRBV12-3 or TRBV12-4 and TRBJ2-5; TRBD1 aligns across 9 bases. The sequence came from an adult woman who had mild COVID-19 (a few samples of this study predate the infection). Cell type and time point are not known. The sample comprised PBMCs or a T cell subset sorted from them (not recorded which). The CDR3 loop reads CASSLSYRGRETQYF. The CDR3 DNA follows: TGTGCCAGCAGTCTATCCTACAGGGGGCGAGAGACCCAGTACTTC.